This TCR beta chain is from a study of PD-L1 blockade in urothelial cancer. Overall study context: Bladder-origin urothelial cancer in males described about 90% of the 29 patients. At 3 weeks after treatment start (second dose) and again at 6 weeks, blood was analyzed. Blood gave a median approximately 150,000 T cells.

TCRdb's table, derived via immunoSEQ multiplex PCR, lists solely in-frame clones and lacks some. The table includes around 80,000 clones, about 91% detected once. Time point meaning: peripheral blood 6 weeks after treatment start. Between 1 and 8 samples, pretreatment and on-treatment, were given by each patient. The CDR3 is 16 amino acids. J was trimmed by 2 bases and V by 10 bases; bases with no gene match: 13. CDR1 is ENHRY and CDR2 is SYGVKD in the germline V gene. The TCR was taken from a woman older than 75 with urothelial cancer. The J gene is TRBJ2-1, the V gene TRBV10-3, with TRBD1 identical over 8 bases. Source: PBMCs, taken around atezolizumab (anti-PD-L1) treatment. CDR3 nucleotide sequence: TGTGCCACCGAGCCGGGACAGGCAATCACCTACAATGAGCAGTTCTTC. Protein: CATEPGQAITYNEQFF.